This T cell receptor (beta chain) emerged from a study of T cell repertoires in cytomegalovirus infection. The wider study: Epitope selection comprised recently identified HLA-C-restricted CMV epitopes and well-studied HLA-B-restricted CMV epitopes. Public signatures in TCR beta pointed to CMV infection and matching HLA type. Study-level findings and limits: Within the response measured ex vivo, HLA-C-restricted CMV-specific TCR beta clonotypes were dominant. Summed frequency of public TCR beta families distinguished CMV carriers with the relevant HLA.

TCRdb re-called the reads with MiXCR, one entry per CDR3 protein. The profile shows around 500,000 distinct CDR3 sequences, about 42% of them singletons. About this clonotype itself: Its cognate antigen is unknown.

From germline, CDR1 is MNHNY and CDR2 SVGAGI (reference sequence). This CDR3 is 15 amino acids long. V lost 6 bases, J lost 6 bases, and 8 bases stayed unmatched. The starting material was cultured PBMCs, obtained from culture after CMV antigen stimulation. The chain employs TRBV6-6 and TRBJ1-6; 7 bases line up with TRBD1. The clonotype comes from a human donor in good health (CMV status not recorded). Some clones in this sample may be carry-over from other donors' samples. The DNA for the CDR3 is TGTGCCAGCAGGAAACCGGGACAGAGTAATTCACCCCTCCACTTT. Translating gives CASRKPGQSNSPLHF.